This T cell receptor beta chain was sequenced for a study of blood T cell repertoires in COVID-19. This clone was seen once. The V gene's germline CDR1 is SGHRS and CDR2 YFSETQ. V shed 2 bases and J 3 bases; nucleotides not matched to a gene: 2. The CDR3 length is 13 residues. Method: immunoSEQ multiplex PCR; TCRdb's copy keeps in-frame clones and lacks some. The table shows about 360,000 clones, with about 88% occurring only once. This sequence was found in a woman aged 55-75 years with COVID-19, enrolled during active disease. The sample was peripheral blood. The chain uses TRBV5-1 and TRBJ2-7; 7 bases map to TRBD1. In nucleotides, the CDR3 is TGCGCCAGCAGCTTTGGGGACAGCTACGAGCAGTACTTC. Amino acids: CASSFGDSYEQYF.